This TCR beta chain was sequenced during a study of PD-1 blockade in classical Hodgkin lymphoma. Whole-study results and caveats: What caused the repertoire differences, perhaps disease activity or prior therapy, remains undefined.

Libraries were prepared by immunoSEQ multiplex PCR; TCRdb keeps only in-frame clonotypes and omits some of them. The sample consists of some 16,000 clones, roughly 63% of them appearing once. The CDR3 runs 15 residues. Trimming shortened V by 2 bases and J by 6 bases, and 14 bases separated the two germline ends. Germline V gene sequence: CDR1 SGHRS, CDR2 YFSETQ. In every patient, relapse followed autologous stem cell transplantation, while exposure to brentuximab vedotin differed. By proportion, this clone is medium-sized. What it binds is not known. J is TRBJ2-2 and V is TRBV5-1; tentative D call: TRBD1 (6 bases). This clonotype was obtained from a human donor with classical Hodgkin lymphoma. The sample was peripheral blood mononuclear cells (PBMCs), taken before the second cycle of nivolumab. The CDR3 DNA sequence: TGCGCCAGCAGCTTTTCCCCAGGGGATTCCGGGGAGCTGTTTTTT. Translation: CASSFSPGDSGELFF.